This T cell receptor (beta chain) was retrieved from a study of shared clonotypes between healthy human individuals. Study-wide results and caveats: Naive CD4 clonotypes overlapped across a handful of donors at roughly 5%.

The donor population consisted of healthy HIV-negative adults with no recent acute infections or vaccinations. CDR1 is LGHNA and CDR2 is YSLEER in the germline V gene. The V segment lost 3 bases and the J segment 8 bases; nucleotides outside the gene matches: 19. This CDR3 is 19 amino acids long. Every subset had its genomic DNA shared out evenly among several immunoSEQ plates. Sequencing was performed with immunoSEQ multiplex PCR; in TCRdb, only in-frame clones are kept and a portion is missing. This table has around 990,000 clones, 60% to 85% appearing once. With respect to this clone: Its antigen is unknown.

Material for sequencing was memory CD4+ T cells from PBMCs. Documented subset: CD45RA-negative fraction. The clonotype originates from a man younger than 35 in good health. Some clones in this sample may be carry-over from other donors' samples. The chain is built from TRBV4-3 and TRBJ2-4, with TRBD2 matching 10 bases. CDR3 sequence reads: CASSHRVVIAGGDRDIQYF. The CDR3 nucleotides are TGCGCCAGCAGCCATAGAGTTGTGATAGCGGGAGGAGATAGGGACATTCAGTACTTC.